The entry that follows covers one T cell receptor (beta chain) sequence. Its antigen has not been determined. Base qualities were left out, and no much larger clone turns up one base away. The germline V gene (reference sequence) sets CDR1 to LNHDA and CDR2 to SQIVND. Trimming accounts for 6 bases at V and 4 bases at J, while the number of junction bases matched to no gene is 5. The CDR3 runs 14 amino acids, cysteine and phenylalanine included. Only the CDR3 DNA is retained, 42 bases long and in frame from the first base. TCR beta CDR3 regions were amplified from genomic DNA with the immunoSEQ assay, a bias-controlled multiplex PCR using V- and J-specific primers. A proprietary barcode and Illumina adapter sequences were added to the CDR3 amplicons in a second PCR step. CDR3 libraries were sequenced on an Illumina MiSeq instrument. The original pipeline was this. Export and quality control were handled in immunoSEQ Analyzer 3.0, while downstream analyses relied on R Bioconductor and Immunarch. Only productive rearrangements in the normalized downsampled data set were used to calculate repertoire metrics. In the normalized cohort, clonotypes with more than 5 templates were defined as pathologically expanded. The Inverse Simpson Index served as the measure of repertoire diversity. To capture all clonotypes, CMV-specificity analyses were performed on the non-normalized data set. The source is immuneACCESS, and TCRdb retained only in-frame sequences with V and J called. Part of the clones is not carried over; for the studies checked, unresolved V genes explain less than half of this, and the remainder is unexplained. V and J calls and clone size follow that table, whereas D and trimming were derived from the DNA. The sample includes 15,000 to 20,000 clones, with 80% to 90% observed a single time. The ten most abundant clones make up approximately 4.3% of the sample.

These data originate in a study of T cell clonotyping in hematopoietic cell transplantation (dated by TCRdb to 2020 to 2023). A note on the overall study: In the study, 140 or so blood samples were gathered from approximately 33 consecutive transplant recipients and their related donors. Patients were recruited between September 2015 and 2017 and followed until late 2020 or death. Overall study outcomes, separate from this receptor: Broader posttransplant TCR repertoire diversity was predicted by donor and pretransplant recipient Inverse Simpson Index values. Sample size was limited, and cells were not sorted, so CD4 and CD8 repertoire contributions could not be separated. Overlap with donor repertoires was found for only a small fraction of recipient repertoires, with over 95% found to appear de novo at the given depth. Recipient TCR diversity fell after transplant, with pathologically expanded clonotypes rising progressively from day 30 to day 180.

For TCR beta sequencing, blood samples came from the related transplant donors. Using Nuclei Lysis Solution, genomic DNA was extracted from unfractionated peripheral blood mononuclear cells that were either fresh or cryopreserved. Sequenced material: peripheral blood mononuclear cells. The TCR was taken from a woman in her thirties or forties in good health. Some clones in this sample may be carry-over from other donors' samples. The chain links TRBV19 with TRBJ2-3; the central 9 bases match TRBD2. At the DNA level, the sequence is TGTGCCAGTAGGCCGGGACTAGCTTCAGATACGCAGTATTTT. It is translated as CASRPGLASDTQYF.